This T cell receptor beta chain is from a study of T cell responses to AZD1222 COVID-19 vaccine. Overall study findings and caveats: Spike-spanning, vaccine-associated CD4 TCRs were dominant at 160-218 and 743-854. Only after the peak T cell response were repertoires sampled.

Second doses at about 4 or about 12 weeks were pooled. Sequenced by immunoSEQ multiplex PCR; TCRdb stores in-frame clones only, minus some. The sample yields about 42,000 clones, approximately 90% seen once. This clone appeared once. Its matching antigen is unknown. In germline, CDR1 is SGHRS, CDR2 YFSETQ. The CDR3 is made up of 13 amino acids. Deletions cut 2 bases from V and 7 bases from J, with 10 bases between. The origin of this receptor is an adult who received the AZD1222 COVID-19 vaccine. The gene calls are TRBV5-1 and TRBJ1-5; no definite D call. This sample comprised peripheral blood, obtained 28 days after the second AZD1222 dose. The CDR3 spells CASSFSIRQPQHF. The CDR3, as DNA: TGCGCCAGCAGCTTTTCGATACGGCAGCCCCAGCATTTT.